Presented here are 27 T cell receptor beta chains from one specimen sequenced in a study of CD8+CD57+ T cells in acquired aplastic anemia. Genomic DNA constituted the template upon which TCR beta VDJ and CDR3 profiling was performed. TCRdb analysed the reads with MiXCR anew, one entry per CDR3 protein. Among roughly 420,000 distinct CDR3 sequences listed, 60% to 80% were seen once. The sample consisted of sorted CD4+, CD8+, or CD8+CD57+ T cells (not recorded which) from PBMCs. The source of these receptors is a human donor in good health, serving as a control.

The V and J genes are TRBV7-8 and TRBJ2-7; a weak D match, TRBD1 (5 bases). Trimming cost V 8 bases and J 5 bases, with 22 bases left between them. The CDR3 length is 15 residues. Germline V gene lookup returns CDR1 SGHVS and CDR2 FQNEAQ. The CDR3 is CASCVPDRVFHEQYF. In DNA form, the CDR3 reads TGTGCCAGCTGCGTCCCTGACAGAGTATTCCACGAGCAGTACTTC.

This clonotype was picked up a small number of times. The rearrangement joins TRBV19 to TRBJ1-1, with 7 positions matching TRBD1. Germline V gene lookup returns CDR1 LNHDA and CDR2 SQIVND (reference sequence). The trim removed 4 bases at V and 11 bases at J, leaving 7 bases unmatched. The CDR3 runs to 12 residues. The CDR3 DNA reads TGTGCCAGTAGTAGACAGGGAGGGGGCGCTTTCTTT. Protein: CASSRQGGGAFF.

The gene calls are TRBV11-1 and TRBJ1-6, with D perhaps TRBD1 (5 bases). CDR1 and CDR2 (germline): SGHAT, FQDESV (reference sequence). Deletions cut 1 base from V and 5 bases from J, with 9 bases between. CDR3 length: 15 residues. CDR3 DNA: TGTGCCAGCAGCTTAGTCCGGGGGGATAATTCACCCCTCCACTTT. This translates into CASSLVRGDNSPLHF.

The chain combines TRBV7-9 with TRBJ1-1, with D possibly matching TRBD1 (5 bases). Trimming took off 5 bases at V and 14 bases at J, with 24 bases between the two ends. Germline CDR1 is SEHNR and CDR2 is FQNEAQ (reference sequence). The length of the CDR3 is 14 residues. The chain's CDR3 is CASSLEWGKPLHFF. The CDR3 DNA reads TGTGCCAGCAGCCTCGAGTGGGGGAAACCCCTCCACTTCTTT.

As to this clonotype: The missing conserved phenylalanine or tryptophan at the end of this CDR3 makes a read error likely. The DNA is omitted, as the CDR3 cannot be located on it reliably, and the CDR3 follows TCRdb's listing. This chain uses TRBV9 with TRBJ1-4. A total of 12 residues make up the CDR3, ends included. CDR1 and CDR2 (germline): SGDLS, YYNGEE. The CDR3 loop is CASRGPCPTQDT.

This clonotype is a singleton in its sample. This chain uses TRBV4-2 with TRBJ2-3, with a weak D call TRBD1 (5 bases). This CDR3 is built from 16 residues. V was clipped by 5 bases and J by 1 base, with 16 bases between them. CDR1 and CDR2 from the germline V gene are LGHNA and YNFKEQ. The CDR3 region is CASSVGVGHGTDTQYF. DNA of the CDR3: TGTGCCAGCAGCGTCGGTGTCGGACATGGCACAGATACGCAGTATTTT.

This chain links TRBV12-3 or TRBV12-4 with TRBJ1-1; the match to TRBD1 covers 9 bases. The V and J ends lost 6 bases and 5 bases, in that order; junction bases with no gene match: 7. This CDR3 has 14 amino acids. This CDR3 is CASRHRGRETEAFF. The CDR3 bases are TGTGCCAGCAGACACAGGGGGCGTGAGACTGAAGCTTTCTTT.

The V call is TRBV6-5, the J call TRBJ1-1; D possibly corresponds to TRBD1 (6 bases). V lost 6 bases to trimming and J lost 4 bases, with 18 bases between them. This CDR3 has 15 residues. The germline V gene has CDR1 MNHEY and CDR2 SVGAGI. Written as DNA, the CDR3 is TGTGCCAGCAGGAGGCAACAGGGCGAGGGCACTGAAGCTTTCTTT. This translates into CASRRQQGEGTEAFF.

The rearrangement links TRBV2 to TRBJ2-4; D not certain. V was clipped by 4 bases and J by 3 bases, with 13 bases between them. The CDR3 totals 15 residues. In germline, CDR1 is SNHLY, CDR2 FYNNEI. CDR3 DNA sequence: TGTGCCAGCAGTGTTTGGCAGGACCGCAAAAACATTCAGTACTTC. It encodes CASSVWQDRKNIQYF.

The J gene is TRBJ1-2, the V gene TRBV2; D possibly corresponds to TRBD1 (5 bases). The CDR3 extends over 14 amino acids. The germline V and J ends were trimmed by 10 bases and 5 bases, with 20 bases remaining between them. CDR1 is SNHLY, CDR2 FYNNEI, per germline. The CDR3 here is CAIREVARLYGYTF. CDR3 sequence (DNA): TGTGCCATCAGGGAGGTAGCACGGCTATATGGCTACACCTTC.

The CDR3 is CASSEAGTPNYGYTF. CDR3 DNA: TGCGCCAGCAGTGAGGCCGGGACACCTAACTATGGCTACACCTTC. The rearrangement links TRBV10-2 to TRBJ1-2, with TRBD1 as a possible D gene (6 bases). Trimming stripped 2 bases from V and 0 bases from J, with 10 bases between. Germline values: CDR1 WSHSY, CDR2 SAAADI. This CDR3 region has 15 residues.

This clonotype has only a few counts. This may stem from a read error, because a much larger clone lies one nucleotide away. This chain links TRBV12-3 or TRBV12-4 with TRBJ2-1; 8 bases are a match to TRBD1. The DNA end lines up better with TRBJ2-7; the J call may be wrong. The CDR3 covers 15 residues. The CDR3, as DNA: TGTGCCAGCAGTCCGGACAGGGCGGGGTACAATGAGCAGTACTTC. Translating gives CASSPDRAGYNEQYF.

This clonotype was recorded at least ten times. An end of the junction does not agree with germline; a read error may underlie this. The chain employs TRBV7-2 and TRBJ1-2; D remains unclear. CDR3 length: 12 amino acids. Germline loops: CDR1 SGHTA, CDR2 FQGNSA. CDR3 coding DNA: TGTGCCAGCAACTTAGCTGGCTATGGCTACACCTTC. Its translation is CASNLAGYGYTF.

The rearrangement uses TRBV20-1 and TRBJ1-1; tentative D call: TRBD1 (6 bases). This CDR3 is 12 amino acids long. V gave up 2 bases and J gave up 12 bases, with 16 bases separating them. Germline V gene sequence: CDR1 DFQATT, CDR2 SNEGSKA (reference sequence). CDR3 in DNA: TGCAGTGCTAGAAGGCACAGGGCCGTGCCTTTCTTT. Residues: CSARRHRAVPFF.

The chain combines TRBV10-3 with TRBJ1-2, with 8 bases fitting TRBD1. This CDR3 has 16 residues. The germline gives CDR1 ENHRY, CDR2 SYGVKD. The J segment lost 1 base and the V segment lost 6 bases, leaving 10 bases of the junction unmatched. As DNA, the CDR3 is TGTGCCATCAGCCCCTCTACGGGACAGGATAACTATGGCTACACCTTC. It translates to CAISPSTGQDNYGYTF.

The V gene is TRBV20-1, the J gene TRBJ2-5, with TRBD1 identical over 9 bases. Germline values: CDR1 DFQATT, CDR2 SNEGSKA (reference sequence). Losses at the gene ends were 2 bases for V and 3 bases for J; bases not matched to a gene: 1. This CDR3 contains 13 residues. CDR3 region: CSARRTGEETQYF. The CDR3 coding sequence is TGCAGTGCTAGAAGGACAGGGGAAGAGACCCAGTACTTC.

The chain combines TRBV7-8 with TRBJ2-7, with D possibly matching TRBD1 (5 bases). CDR1 and CDR2 (germline): SGHVS, FQNEAQ. This CDR3 spans 16 amino acids. Trimming took off 5 bases at V and 2 bases at J, with 19 bases between the two ends. The CDR3 sequence is CASSNRQKRGPYEQYF. As DNA, the CDR3 is TGTGCCAGCAGCAATCGACAAAAAAGGGGTCCCTACGAGCAGTACTTC.

Ten or more counts support this clonotype. The chain links TRBV6-4 to TRBJ2-1; TRBD1 is a possible D gene (5 bases). With 4 bases removed from V and 0 bases from J, the gap between germline ends came to 10 bases. The CDR3 length is 15 residues. Germline lookup yields CDR1 MRHNA and CDR2 SNTAGT. CDR3 sequence reads: CASSAQDRSYNEQFF. In DNA, the CDR3 is TGTGCCAGCAGTGCACAGGACCGCTCCTACAATGAGCAGTTCTTC.

The chain employs TRBV11-2 and TRBJ1-1; possibly TRBD1 for D (5 bases). This CDR3 comprises 11 residues. Per germline, CDR1 SGHAT and CDR2 FQNNGV. Trimming removed 2 bases at V and 12 bases at J, with 10 bases between. CDR3 nucleotides: TGTGCCAGCAGCTTACTTCGGGGACCTTTCTTT. Residues: CASSLLRGPFF.

This clonotype was seen more than once but under ten times. A read error is possible here, since a much larger clone lies one base away. The chain carries TRBV19 and TRBJ2-1, with D tentatively TRBD2 (5 bases). The germline V gene has CDR1 LNHDA and CDR2 SQIVND (reference sequence). Trimming shortened V by 9 bases and J by 4 bases, and 19 bases separated the two germline ends. The CDR3 has 15 amino acids. CDR3 sequence (DNA): TGTGCCAGCACTCGGGGTATTGGTATGTACAATGAGCAGTTCTTC. It encodes CASTRGIGMYNEQFF.

The chain uses TRBV5-5 and TRBJ1-5; weak D call: TRBD1 (5 bases). Germline CDR1 and CDR2: SGHKS and YYEKEE (reference sequence). The V gene lost 1 base and the J gene lost 6 bases, with 11 bases spanning the gap. There are 14 residues in the CDR3. The CDR3 protein is CASSLYRSAQPQHF. CDR3 coding DNA: TGTGCCAGCAGCTTGTACAGGTCCGCTCAGCCCCAGCATTTT. The variable domain in full, completed from reference TRBV5-5 and TRBJ1-5, reads DAGVTQSPTHLIKTRGQQVTLRCSPISGHKSVSWYQQVLGQGPQFIFQYYEKEERGRGNFPDRFSARQFPNYSSELNVNALLLGDSALYLCASSLYRSAQPQHFGDGTRLSIL.

The V call is TRBV7-3, the J call TRBJ2-1, with D tentatively TRBD1 (5 bases). The CDR3 extends over 15 amino acids. Germline CDR1 and CDR2: SGHTA and FQGTGA. The germline V and J ends were trimmed by 6 bases and 16 bases, with 28 bases remaining between them. DNA for the CDR3: TGTGCCAGCAGGGCAAGGTGGGGCCAAGAGACCCAGTACTTCTTC. Its translation: CASRARWGQETQYFF. Based on the CDR3 plus reference TRBV7-3 and TRBJ2-1, the full variable domain is GAGVSQTPSNKVTEKGKYVELRCDPISGHTALYWYRQSLGQGPEFLIYFQGTGAADDSGLPNDRFFAVRPEGSVSTLKIQRTERGDSAVYLCASRARWGQETQYFFGPGTRLTVL.

This clonotype was seen at least ten times. J is TRBJ1-1 and V is TRBV6-1, with 8 bases aligning to TRBD1. The CDR3 length is 14 residues. Trimming removed 5 bases from V and 1 base from J; junction bases left unmatched: 3. Germline-derived CDR1 and CDR2 are MNHNS and SASEGT. The CDR3 DNA follows: TGTGCCAGCAGTCAACAGGGGGAGAACACTGAAGCTTTCTTT. This translates into CASSQQGENTEAFF.

The chain couples TRBV10-3 to TRBJ2-5, with 8 bases matching TRBD1. J gave up 12 bases and V 11 bases, and 14 bases lay outside the gene matches. CDR1 and CDR2 from the germline V gene are ENHRY and SYGVKD. This CDR3 comprises 12 residues. CDR3 region: CAFGQGGVTKYF. The CDR3 DNA reads as TGTGCCTTCGGACAGGGCGGTGTGACTAAGTACTTC.

A remark on this clonotype: Being one base from a much bigger clone, this may be a read error. V and J are TRBV6-6 and TRBJ1-2; 9 nucleotides line up with TRBD1. From germline, CDR1 is MNHNY and CDR2 SVGAGI (reference sequence). Unmatched junction bases numbered 12, after V lost 6 bases and J lost 4 bases. The CDR3 loop spans 16 amino acids. CDR3 nucleotides: TGTGCCAGCAGGGATCATTCGGACAGGGGCATCTATGGCTACACCTTC. It codes for CASRDHSDRGIYGYTF.

The chain recombines TRBV7-2 with TRBJ1-2; 7 nucleotides align to TRBD1. From germline, CDR1 is SGHTA and CDR2 FQGNSA. The junction had 12 bases not matched to a gene; V was cut back by 5 bases and J by 3 bases. The CDR3 totals 16 residues. The CDR3 here is CASSVRRGQSYYGYTF. DNA for the CDR3: TGTGCCAGCAGCGTGCGAAGGGGACAGAGCTACTATGGCTACACCTTC. The complete variable domain, with remaining parts taken from reference TRBV7-2 and TRBJ1-2, reads GAGVSQSPSNKVTEKGKDVELRCDPISGHTALYWYRQSLGQGLEFLIYFQGNSAPDKSGLPSDRFSAERTGGSVSTLTIQRTQQEDSAVYLCASSVRRGQSYYGYTFGSGTRLTVV.

The sample holds many counts of this clonotype. J is TRBJ1-1 and V is TRBV7-2, with 7 bases aligning to TRBD1. The V gene end was trimmed by 6 bases and the J gene end by 5 bases; junction bases not matched to a gene: 6. This CDR3 spans 13 amino acids. Germline V gene data show CDR1 as SGHTA and CDR2 as FQGNSA. The CDR3 sequence: CASSYTGVTEAFF. The CDR3 bases are TGTGCCAGCAGTTATACAGGGGTGACTGAAGCTTTCTTT.